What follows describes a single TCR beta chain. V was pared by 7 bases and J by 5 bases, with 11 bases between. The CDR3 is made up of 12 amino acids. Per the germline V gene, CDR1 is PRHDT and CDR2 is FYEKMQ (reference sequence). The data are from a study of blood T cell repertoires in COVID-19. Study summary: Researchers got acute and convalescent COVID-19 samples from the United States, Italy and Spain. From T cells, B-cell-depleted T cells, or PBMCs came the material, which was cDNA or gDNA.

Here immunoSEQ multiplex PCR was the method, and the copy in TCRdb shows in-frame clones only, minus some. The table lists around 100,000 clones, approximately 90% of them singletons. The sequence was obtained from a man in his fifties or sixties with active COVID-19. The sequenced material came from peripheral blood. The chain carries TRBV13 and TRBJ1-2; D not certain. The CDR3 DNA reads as TGTGCCAGCAACAAGAACCCATATGGCTACACCTTC. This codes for CASNKNPYGYTF.